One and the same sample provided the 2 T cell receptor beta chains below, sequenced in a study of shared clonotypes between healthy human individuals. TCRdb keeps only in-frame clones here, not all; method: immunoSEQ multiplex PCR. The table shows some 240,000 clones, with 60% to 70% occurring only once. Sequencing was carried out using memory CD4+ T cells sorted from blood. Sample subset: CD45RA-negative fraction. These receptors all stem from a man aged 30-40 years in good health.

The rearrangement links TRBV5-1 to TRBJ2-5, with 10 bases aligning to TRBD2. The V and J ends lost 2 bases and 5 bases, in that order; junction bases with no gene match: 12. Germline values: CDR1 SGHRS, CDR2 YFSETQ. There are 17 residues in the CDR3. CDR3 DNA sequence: TGCGCCAGCAGCTTAACCCCTAGCGGGAGTCTCTGGGAGACCCAGTACTTC. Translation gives CASSLTPSGSLWETQYF.

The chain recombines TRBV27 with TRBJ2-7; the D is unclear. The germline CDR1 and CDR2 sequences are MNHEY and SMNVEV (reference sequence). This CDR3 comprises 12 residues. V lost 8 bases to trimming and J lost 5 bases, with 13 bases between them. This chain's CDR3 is CASRNPPHEQYF. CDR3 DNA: TGTGCCAGCCGAAACCCCCCTCACGAGCAGTACTTC.